This T cell receptor beta chain was identified in a study of blood T cell repertoires in COVID-19. Study-level background: Samples of COVID-19 (acute and convalescent) were obtained from the United States, Italy and Spain. PBMCs, B-cell-depleted T cells, or T cells were the source of the cDNA or gDNA that made up the material.

Original methodology: Reference gene primer amplification yielded estimated nucleated cell counts. Using immunoSEQ multiplex PCR, the repertoire was profiled, and TCRdb retains in-frame clones only, with some absent. From that table come the V and J calls and clone size; the DNA was used to work out D and trimming. This repertoire shows about 180,000 clones, around 83% found once; its top ten account for approximately 2.9%. V shed 3 bases and J 7 bases; nucleotides not matched to a gene: 10. Germline-derived CDR1 and CDR2 are LGHNT and FRNRAP. There are 16 residues in the CDR3. A few counts support this clone.

The genes are TRBV12-5 and TRBJ1-4, with 8 positions matching TRBD1. The sample was peripheral blood. The origin of this receptor is a woman aged 25 to 39 with active or convalescent COVID-19. Written as DNA, the CDR3 is TGTGCTAGTGGTTTCCATAACTCAGGGGGCAGTGAAAAACTGTTTTTT. This sequence encodes CASGFHNSGGSEKLFF.